This entry lists 22 T cell receptor beta chains sequenced from one sample in a study of shared clonotypes between healthy human individuals (dated by TCRdb to 2018 to 2021). The method behind the library was the immunoSEQ multiplex PCR assay. The table was pulled from immuneACCESS by TCRdb, which kept in-frame rearrangements only. Such tables lose some clones; where checked, under half of the loss comes from unresolved V genes, and the rest has no known cause. The sample table contains a few million clones; only one count was recorded for just over 90% of them. About 1.6% of the sample lies in the top ten. CD8 naive samples were CD45RO-negative cells positively selected for CCR7, giving a CD45RA+CCR7+ population that excluded TemRA cells. Sequencing was carried out using naive CD8+ T cells from PBMCs. The cell subset or site label, as the study defines it: CD45RA+CCR7+. The receptors were sampled from a young man in good health. Some clones in this sample may be carry-over from other donors' samples.

This clone occurred a few times. The chain carries TRBV19 and TRBJ1-1; no definite D call. This CDR3 has 16 residues. The germline V and J ends were trimmed by 3 bases and 1 base, with 15 bases remaining between them. CDR1 is LNHDA and CDR2 is SQIVND in the germline V gene (reference sequence). CDR3 in DNA: TGTGCCAGTAGTATCTTCAGACTGGGCGAGAACACTGAAGCTTTCTTT. It specifies CASSIFRLGENTEAFF.

In its sample, this clone was seen once. V and J are TRBV7-9 and TRBJ2-3, with a weak D call TRBD1 (6 bases). Trimming shortened V by 4 bases and J by 2 bases, and 10 bases separated the two germline ends. Germline assignment: CDR1 SEHNR and CDR2 FQNEAQ (reference sequence). The CDR3 covers 14 residues. This CDR3 is CASSWGPTTDTQYF. The CDR3 DNA is TGTGCCAGCAGCTGGGGGCCAACCACAGATACGCAGTATTTT.

The chain joins TRBV4-2 to TRBJ2-7; D remains unclear. Germline loops: CDR1 LGHNA, CDR2 YNFKEQ. This CDR3 comprises 13 residues. V was shortened by 4 bases and J by 7 bases, with 14 bases between the two germline ends. The CDR3, as DNA: TGTGCCAGCAGCCCCCTAGACCCCAGGGAGCAGTACTTC. Translation gives CASSPLDPREQYF.

With regard to this clone: Other DNA sequences of this sample code for an identical CDR3. This chain connects TRBV7-9 to TRBJ1-2; 7 bases are a match to TRBD1. Unmatched junction bases numbered 8, after V lost 8 bases and J lost 8 bases. CDR1 is SEHNR and CDR2 is FQNEAQ in the germline V gene (reference sequence). The CDR3 spans 12 residues. In nucleotides, the CDR3 is TGTGCCAGCCTCGACAGGGTGGGGGGCTACACCTTC. As protein: CASLDRVGGYTF.

V and J are TRBV28 and TRBJ2-2; D possibly corresponds to TRBD2 (5 bases). The germline CDR1 and CDR2 sequences are MDHEN and SYDVKM. V gave up 7 bases and J gave up 9 bases, with 30 bases separating them. The CDR3 is 18 amino acids. In DNA form, the CDR3 reads TGTGCCAGCAATACCGCCCCAGGAGGTCAGACGGACCGGAGGGAGCTGTTTTTT. Protein sequence: CASNTAPGGQTDRRELFF.

V gene TRBV28 combines with J gene TRBJ2-1; D perhaps matches TRBD2 (5 bases). Trimming removed 2 bases from V and 3 bases from J, with 14 bases in between. The CDR3 length is 16 residues. Germline assignment: CDR1 MDHEN and CDR2 SYDVKM. The CDR3 reads CASSLRSLALYNEQFF. CDR3 nucleotide sequence: TGTGCCAGCAGTTTACGGTCGCTAGCTCTCTACAATGAGCAGTTCTTC.

This clone occurred a few times. The rearrangement links TRBV5-5 to TRBJ2-7; 10 bases fit TRBD1. The CDR3 is 15 residues long. V was clipped by 1 base and J by 3 bases; unmatched bases: 4. In germline, CDR1 is SGHKS, CDR2 YYEKEE (reference sequence). CDR3 residues: CASSLQGQGFYEQYF. CDR3 bases: TGTGCCAGCAGCTTGCAGGGACAGGGGTTCTACGAGCAGTACTTC.

The V call is TRBV7-2, the J call TRBJ2-2, with D possibly TRBD1 on 5 matching bases. Germline loops: CDR1 SGHTA, CDR2 FQGNSA. This CDR3 has 15 residues. Trimming removed 4 bases from V and 4 bases from J, with 13 bases in between. CDR3 DNA: TGTGCCAGCAGCTCACCTACCAGGGCCACCGGGGAGCTGTTTTTT. Translating it yields CASSSPTRATGELFF.

This clone showed up just a few times. V gene TRBV23-1 combines with J gene TRBJ2-7; tentatively, D is TRBD1 (6 bases). TRBV23-1 is an ORF; its function is uncertain. This CDR3 comprises 11 residues. V was pared by 6 bases and J by 6 bases, with 9 bases between. The CDR3 DNA follows: TGCGCCAGCAGCAGGGGCTGCGAGCAGTACTTC. Translated, it gives CASSRGCEQYF.

The V gene is TRBV27, the J gene TRBJ2-3; D gene unclear. Germline V CDR1 and CDR2: MNHEY, SMNVEV (reference sequence). The CDR3 covers 12 residues. Trimming shortened V by 8 bases and J by 5 bases, and 11 bases separated the two germline ends. The CDR3, as DNA: TGTGCCAGCGCCGGATCTGAAGATACGCAGTATTTT. Its translation is CASAGSEDTQYF.

The genes are TRBV10-3 and TRBJ2-5; TRBD2 agrees at 11 bases. CDR1 is ENHRY and CDR2 is SYGVKD in the germline V gene. The CDR3 is made up of 16 amino acids. V gave up 6 bases and J gave up 2 bases; unmatched junction bases: 8. CDR3 sequence (DNA): TGTGCCATCAGCAACCGACTAGCGGGAAAACAAGAGACCCAGTACTTC. Translating it yields CAISNRLAGKQETQYF.

The rearrangement links TRBV9 to TRBJ2-3; no firm D call. This CDR3 comprises 12 residues. Trimming shortened V by 3 bases and J by 7 bases, and 9 bases separated the two germline ends. Germline CDR1 and CDR2: SGDLS and YYNGEE. CDR3 protein: CASSAAAHTQYF. In DNA form, the CDR3 reads TGTGCCAGCAGCGCTGCCGCGCATACGCAGTATTTT. Full variable domain (rest looked up from reference TRBV9 and TRBJ2-3): DSGVTQTPKHLITATGQRVTLRCSPRSGDLSVYWYQQSLDQGLQFLIQYYNGEERAKGNILERFSAQQFPDLHSELNLSSLELGDSALYFCASSAAAHTQYFGPGTRLTVL.

The rearrangement links TRBV6-5 to TRBJ1-2; tentative D call: TRBD1 (5 bases). The CDR3 has 13 amino acids. Germline V gene data show CDR1 as MNHEY and CDR2 as SVGAGI. Deletions cut 2 bases from V and 4 bases from J, with 8 bases between. CDR3 DNA sequence: TGTGCCAGCAGTTACACCCAGGGCTATGGCTACACCTTC. It yields the protein CASSYTQGYGYTF.

This sequence joins TRBV19 and TRBJ2-1, with D perhaps matching TRBD2 (6 bases). The CDR3 spans 14 residues. Germline CDR1 LNHDA, CDR2 SQIVND (reference sequence). V lost 7 bases and J lost 4, with 14 bases in between. CDR3 region: CASNRELGYNEQFF. The CDR3 coding sequence is TGTGCCAGTAATCGGGAGCTCGGGTACAATGAGCAGTTCTTC.

V usage is TRBV2 and J usage is TRBJ2-1; D is ambiguous. Trimming stripped 3 bases from V and 8 bases from J, with 8 bases between. The CDR3 sequence is 12 residues long. Germline values: CDR1 SNHLY, CDR2 FYNNEI. The CDR3 sequence is CASSEGFDEQFF. Written as DNA, the CDR3 is TGTGCCAGCAGTGAGGGATTCGATGAGCAGTTCTTC.

Comments on this clone: Within the sample, other DNA sequences also encode this same CDR3. The CDR3 DNA is TGTGCCAGCAGCTTCGTTGGGAGGGAAAAACTGTTTTTT. It yields the protein CASSFVGREKLFF. The V call is TRBV7-9, the J call TRBJ1-4; D ambiguous. Looked up from germline, CDR1 is SEHNR and CDR2 is FQNEAQ (reference sequence). The V end was cut by 3 bases, the J end by 8 bases, with 10 bases between. This CDR3 spans 13 amino acids.

This clone was recorded only once. The chain recombines TRBV9 with TRBJ2-1; D not resolved. V lost 4 bases to trimming and J lost 8 bases, with 10 bases between them. CDR3 length: 12 residues. The germline V gene encodes CDR1 SGDLS and CDR2 YYNGEE. This CDR3 reads CASSPRVDEQFF. DNA for the CDR3: TGTGCCAGCAGCCCCCGAGTGGATGAGCAGTTCTTC.

The chain is built from TRBV5-4 and TRBJ2-2; a weak D match, TRBD2 (6 bases). Trimming cost V 1 base and J 3 bases, with 16 bases left between them. Germline V gene lookup returns CDR1 SGHNT and CDR2 YYREEE (reference sequence). The CDR3 sequence is 17 residues long. The CDR3 loop is CASSLMLGGLDTGELFF. The CDR3 DNA reads TGTGCCAGCAGCTTGATGTTAGGAGGGTTGGACACCGGGGAGCTGTTTTTT.

The chain couples TRBV7-9 to TRBJ2-7; TRBD1 matches at 11 bases. The CDR3 is 16 amino acids. Germline lookup yields CDR1 SEHNR and CDR2 FQNEAQ (reference sequence). V lost 7 bases, J lost 7 bases, and 15 bases stayed unmatched. The CDR3 reads CASNPPPGQGEWEQYF. CDR3 in DNA: TGTGCCAGCAACCCACCTCCGGGACAGGGGGAATGGGAGCAGTACTTC.

The chain carries TRBV27 and TRBJ2-7; D is perhaps TRBD1 (5 bases). V was trimmed by 8 bases and J by 3 bases, leaving 17 bases between them. Germline lookup yields CDR1 MNHEY and CDR2 SMNVEV (reference sequence). This CDR3 has 14 amino acids. This chain's CDR3 is CASRRQGRNYEQYF. The CDR3 DNA reads TGTGCCAGCCGTCGGCAGGGAAGAAACTACGAGCAGTACTTC.

V and J are TRBV27 and TRBJ2-7, with 7 bases lining up with TRBD2. This CDR3 region has 16 residues. Looked up from germline, CDR1 is MNHEY and CDR2 is SMNVEV (reference sequence). The V gene end was trimmed by 3 bases and the J gene end by 2 bases; junction bases not matched to a gene: 10. The CDR3 nucleotides read TGTGCCAGCAGTTTCTCCCTAGCGGAGATAACCTACGAGCAGTACTTC. Protein product: CASSFSLAEITYEQYF.

The chain recombines TRBV6-5 with TRBJ1-2; D is perhaps TRBD1 (6 bases). The germline V gene has CDR1 MNHEY and CDR2 SVGAGI. The CDR3 consists of 14 residues. With 4 bases removed from V and 8 bases from J, the gap between germline ends came to 17 bases. CDR3 DNA: TGTGCCAGCAGTTCTATTACAGGGTCGGGAGGCTACACCTTC. It specifies CASSSITGSGGYTF.